The clone carrying this T cell receptor (beta chain) was found many times. Its specificity is not known. This entry belongs to a study of beta chain features in type 1 diabetes. Points from the study as a whole: For type 1 diabetes patients, VDJ junctions showed fewer insertions and more deletions.

V was pared by 4 bases and J by 4 bases, with 14 bases between. Looked up from germline, CDR1 is SGHRS and CDR2 is YFSETQ. This CDR3 has 14 residues. The sequenced template was cDNA made from the entire isolated RNA. The study sequenced naive, central memory and regulatory T cell samples to an average of around 3.5 million reads. Data came from immunoSEQ multiplex PCR; TCRdb stores just in-frame clones and leaves some out. Among 330,000 or so clones, 12% to 15% were seen once, and the ten largest hold approximately 7%. Sequencing used central memory CD4+ T cells from blood. The J gene is TRBJ1-1, the V gene TRBV5-1; TRBD1 is a possible D gene (6 bases). This TCR was recovered from a man aged 25-40 years in good health. The CDR3 loop reads CASSPRQGITEAFF. The CDR3 DNA is TGCGCCAGCAGCCCCCGGCAGGGGATCACTGAAGCTTTCTTT.